The rows below give T cell receptor beta chains drawn from one sample of a study of cytomegalovirus exposure and HLA in healthy donors. Profiling relied on immunoSEQ multiplex PCR, and the TCRdb table lists in-frame clones only, not all of them. The table shows roughly 170,000 clones, with about four fifths occurring only once. The material sequenced was PBMCs. These receptors all come from a woman aged 18-29 years in good health and CMV-seropositive. Both conserved end residues are part of each CDR3.

v_gene	j_gene	CDR3aa
TRBV11-2	TRBJ2-7	CASSLTGVGEQYF
TRBV23-1	TRBJ2-7	CASSPGLDDEQYF
TRBV4-1	TRBJ1-4	CASSQDLGGRSNEKLFF
TRBV6-6	TRBJ1-4	CASSYSRATNEKLFF
TRBV29-1	TRBJ2-1	CSVEVVAGASSGYNEQFF
TRBV18	TRBJ2-3	CASSPGGPGTDTQYF
TRBV7-2	TRBJ2-7	CASSPGTGGYEQYF
TRBV18	TRBJ2-7	CASSPSGTSSYEQYF
TRBV28	TRBJ2-3	CASSPGETDTQYF
TRBV28	TRBJ1-5	CASTTPGTGGNQPQHF
TRBV10-2	TRBJ2-5	CASSDPRGARQETQYF
TRBV7-8	TRBJ2-4	CASSETGGRGIQYF
TRBV18	TRBJ1-5	CASSPSRAEQPQHF
TRBV5-1	TRBJ2-7	CASSRFTRRDTDHEQYF
TRBV7-9	TRBJ2-5	CASSLARQVRQTQYF
TRBV4-1	TRBJ2-7	CASSQDIQGRYEQYF
TRBV7-3	TRBJ1-5	CASSFYRSEGNQPQHF
TRBV7-9	TRBJ2-3	CASSSLTDYTDTQYF
TRBV5-5	TRBJ1-2	CASSLGPGQEYGYTF
TRBV19	TRBJ2-7	CASSTNTGYEQYF
TRBV28	TRBJ2-7	CASSPQRRGKSYEQYF
TRBV27	TRBJ1-2	CASSLEGKSFRGYTF
TRBV7-6	TRBJ2-7	CASSSRPGQVDEQYF
TRBV20-1	TRBJ2-5	CSAGRDETQYF
TRBV6-6	TRBJ1-1	CASSPSEAEAFF
TRBV7-9	TRBJ1-1	CASSPGQTMNTEAFF
TRBV6-1	TRBJ1-6	CASSDHGQHSPLHF
TRBV7-9	TRBJ1-2	CASSLLRDREYGYTF
TRBV29-1	TRBJ2-7	CSAFGQARGKTYEQYF
TRBV7-9	TRBJ2-3	CASSSHPQTSGGAFDTQYF
TRBV5-1	TRBJ1-2	CASSPSGEEGYTF
TRBV27	TRBJ1-2	CASSSGKRGGYTF
TRBV29-1	TRBJ2-3	CSVEGSGGGTDTQYF
TRBV5-1	TRBJ2-1	CASSLVVEGFHEQFF
TRBV27	TRBJ1-6	CASSLVPADRGSPLHF
TRBV11-2	TRBJ2-7	CASSGTRAGLHSYEQYF
TRBV19	TRBJ2-5	CASSIGSGETQYF
TRBV7-2	TRBJ1-3	CASSSDARGGNTIYF
TRBV6-1	TRBJ2-3	CASSELRIDTQYF
TRBV7-7	TRBJ2-5	CASSLSGTLETQYF
TRBV19	TRBJ2-7	CASSSRPSYEQYF
TRBV6-1	TRBJ1-1	CASKTDRVGNTEAFF
TRBV27	TRBJ1-2	CASSLSTGTEGGYTF
TRBV4-3	TRBJ1-3	CASSQGGGQGQNTIYF